Shown below are 2 T cell receptor beta chains from a single sample sequenced in a study of technical replicates of blood from a few donors. Method: immunoSEQ multiplex PCR; TCRdb's copy keeps in-frame clones and lacks some. This repertoire shows roughly 90,000 clones, around 92% found once; its top ten account for under 0.3%. Material: T cells isolated from PBMCs. These receptor sequences come from a human donor in good health.

The DNA for the CDR3 is TGTGCCAGCAGCTTGGGTGGCGGGGGGTCCTACAATGAGCAGTTCTTC. Amino acids: CASSLGGGGSYNEQFF. The chain couples TRBV5-4 to TRBJ2-1, with TRBD2 matching 8 bases. The V gene end was trimmed by 0 bases and the J gene end by 1 base; junction bases not matched to a gene: 3. The germline V gene encodes CDR1 SGHNT and CDR2 YYREEE (reference sequence). The CDR3 sequence is 16 residues long.

This chain uses TRBV2 with TRBJ2-7; perhaps TRBD1 as D (5 bases). Deletions cut 4 bases from V and 1 base from J, with 14 bases between. Germline V gives CDR1 SNHLY, CDR2 FYNNEI. This CDR3 is 15 amino acids long. CDR3 loop: CASSVGAHTSYEQYF. The CDR3 DNA reads TGTGCCAGCAGTGTTGGGGCTCATACTTCCTACGAGCAGTACTTC.